One and the same sample provided the 29 T cell receptor beta chains below, sequenced in a study of identical twins. Via MiXCR, TCRdb re-called the 5' RACE reads, giving one row per CDR3 protein. Of hundreds of thousands of distinct CDR3 sequences listed, roughly 6.2% are singletons. Specimen: naive T cells sorted from blood. The receptors come from a man younger than 30 in good health.

The table lists this clonotype with many counts. This chain uses TRBV12-3 or TRBV12-4 with TRBJ2-1, with D uncertain. V was cut by 0 bases and J by 5 bases, with 8 bases left in between. CDR3 size: 14 residues. CDR3 in DNA: TGTGCCAGCAGTTTAGCGGGCGATAACAATGAGCAGTTCTTC. Its translation is CASSLAGDNNEQFF.

Notes on this clonotype: The junction departs from the called germline gene at one end, perhaps through a read error. V is TRBV7-8 and J is TRBJ1-2, with a tentative D call TRBD1 (5 bases). The CDR3 covers 15 residues. Germline-derived CDR1 and CDR2 are SGHVS and FQNEAQ. Here the CDR3 DNA reads TGCGCCAGCAGCTTAGTTTGGGGCAGGGAATCTGGCTACACCTTC. Translating it yields CASSLVWGRESGYTF.

This chain uses TRBV5-1 with TRBJ2-7; 11 bases match TRBD1. Germline CDR1 and CDR2: SGHRS and YFSETQ. After removal of 3 bases from V and 6 bases from J, the junction contained 5 bases not matched to a gene. The CDR3 runs to 14 residues. The CDR3 is CASSSGQGVGEQYV. The CDR3 DNA sequence: TGCGCCAGCAGCTCGGGACAGGGGGTAGGCGAGCAGTACGTC.

The rearrangement uses TRBV29-1 and TRBJ2-5; tentative D call: TRBD2 (5 bases). Germline lookup yields CDR1 SQVTM and CDR2 ANQGSEA. CDR3 length: 11 amino acids. V was cut by 8 bases and J by 2 bases, with 9 bases left in between. The CDR3 reads CSSGGQETQYF. CDR3 sequence (DNA): TGCAGCTCCGGCGGGCAAGAGACCCAGTACTTC.

This clonotype was detected many times. V usage is TRBV10-3 and J usage is TRBJ2-5; D not resolved. Deletions cut 6 bases from V and 5 bases from J, with 13 bases between. Germline CDR1 is ENHRY and CDR2 is SYGVKD. The CDR3 sequence is 13 residues long. The CDR3 DNA reads as TGTGCCATCAGATCCGATACTGGTGAGACCCAGTACTTC. This encodes CAIRSDTGETQYF.

This clonotype appeared a few times. This chain links TRBV20-1 with TRBJ2-6; D unclear. There are 15 residues in the CDR3. V lost 5 bases and J lost 0, with 11 bases in between. Germline V gene data show CDR1 as DFQATT and CDR2 as SNEGSKA (reference sequence). The CDR3 here is CSAPPRNSGANVLTF. The DNA for the CDR3 is TGCAGTGCTCCCCCCAGAAACTCTGGGGCCAACGTCCTGACTTTC.

The sample holds a few counts of this clonotype. This chain connects TRBV24-1 to TRBJ2-2; TRBD1 agrees at 11 bases. Germline-derived CDR1 and CDR2 are KGHDR and SFDVKD. After removal of 10 bases from V and 4 bases from J, the junction contained 4 bases not matched to a gene. This CDR3 region has 14 residues. The CDR3 here is CATDRGLGTGELFF. CDR3 in DNA: TGTGCCACGGACAGGGGGCTAGGCACCGGGGAGCTGTTTTTT.

This clonotype was observed a few times. The chain is built from TRBV12-3 or TRBV12-4 and TRBJ2-2; the D gene is possibly TRBD1 (5 bases). This CDR3 contains 15 residues. Trimming removed 2 bases at V and 6 bases at J, with 13 bases between. The CDR3, as DNA: TGTGCCAGCAGTTTACCCTGGGGCCCCCCCGGGGAGCTGTTTTTT. Amino acid sequence: CASSLPWGPPGELFF.

This clonotype was observed a few times. V usage is TRBV12-3 or TRBV12-4 and J usage is TRBJ2-2, with 8 bases fitting TRBD1. The CDR3 loop spans 13 amino acids. The junction had 4 bases not matched to a gene; V was cut back by 0 bases and J by 13 bases. Here the CDR3 reads CASSLAFDRGLFF. CDR3 sequence (DNA): TGTGCCAGCAGTTTAGCGTTCGACAGGGGGCTGTTTTTT.

The table lists this clonotype with many counts. V usage is TRBV4-2 and J usage is TRBJ1-2, with 9 bases identical to TRBD1. The CDR3 has 15 amino acids. Trimming removed 2 bases from V and 5 bases from J; junction bases left unmatched: 6. Looked up from germline, CDR1 is LGHNA and CDR2 is YNFKEQ. The CDR3 sequence is CASSQPRDRGYGYTF. CDR3 nucleotides: TGTGCCAGCAGCCAACCCCGAGACAGGGGGTATGGCTACACCTTC.

This clonotype was seen many times. The chain uses TRBV29-1 and TRBJ2-5, with a possible D match to TRBD1 (5 bases). The CDR3 runs to 13 residues. Trimming stripped 4 bases from V and 5 bases from J, with 14 bases between. The germline CDR1 and CDR2 sequences are SQVTM and ANQGSEA. In nucleotides, the CDR3 is TGCAGCGTTGTTTGGCAGGGCCGGGAGACCCAGTACTTC. This encodes CSVVWQGRETQYF.

Ten or more counts support this clonotype. The chain links TRBV5-1 to TRBJ2-7, with D possibly TRBD1 on 5 matching bases. Germline V lookup: CDR1 SGHRS, CDR2 YFSETQ. V was cut by 0 bases and J by 0 bases, with 7 bases left in between. The CDR3 is 14 amino acids. The chain's CDR3 is CASSLVGRSYEQYF. CDR3 in DNA: TGCGCCAGCAGCTTGGTGGGGCGCTCCTACGAGCAGTACTTC.

This clonotype was counted at least ten times. This chain uses TRBV5-1 with TRBJ2-3, with 10 bases aligning to TRBD2. Germline V gives CDR1 SGHRS, CDR2 YFSETQ. The CDR3 covers 18 residues. The V and J ends lost 3 bases and 1 base, in that order; junction bases with no gene match: 11. The CDR3 sequence is CASSWILAGGSGTDTQYF. The CDR3 coding sequence is TGCGCCAGCAGCTGGATATTAGCGGGAGGCTCTGGCACAGATACGCAGTATTTT.

This clonotype has ten or more counts. V usage is TRBV7-2 and J usage is TRBJ2-1, with TRBD2 matching over 8 bases. Per the germline V gene, CDR1 is SGHTA and CDR2 is FQGNSA. This CDR3 is built from 17 residues. With 6 bases clipped from V and 5 bases from J, the junction kept 15 bases outside the gene matches. The CDR3: CASRSFRGTSSDNEQFF. CDR3 nucleotides: TGTGCCAGCAGGAGCTTTAGAGGGACTAGTTCTGACAATGAGCAGTTCTTC.

The rearrangement links TRBV3-1 to TRBJ2-7; 9 positions match TRBD1. The CDR3 is made up of 15 amino acids. Trimming at V came to 4 bases and at J to 3 bases, leaving 7 bases not matched to a gene. Germline V gives CDR1 LGHDT, CDR2 YNNKEL (reference sequence). The CDR3 here is CASSPGTGLLYEQYF. The DNA of the CDR3 is TGTGCCAGCAGCCCAGGGACAGGGCTCCTCTACGAGCAGTACTTC.

This clonotype showed up many times. The chain combines TRBV12-3 or TRBV12-4 with TRBJ2-5; the match to TRBD2 covers 10 bases. CDR3 length equals 16 residues. V lost 1 base and J lost 9; bases outside the gene matches: 11. The CDR3 here is CASSLDRGLAGDAQYF. CDR3 nucleotide sequence: TGTGCCAGCAGTTTAGATAGAGGTCTAGCGGGAGATGCCCAGTACTTC.

This clonotype was found many times. J is TRBJ2-7 and V is TRBV6-5; D may be TRBD2 (6 bases). This CDR3 is built from 16 residues. V lost 0 bases to trimming and J lost 1 base, with 13 bases between them. Germline lookup yields CDR1 MNHEY and CDR2 SVGAGI. CDR3 sequence (DNA): TGTGCCAGCAGTTACTCATGGAGGGATCGGTCCTACGAGCAGTACTTC. Translated, it gives CASSYSWRDRSYEQYF.

Comments on this clonotype: One end of the junction varies from germline; a read error may be responsible. CDR3 protein: CASSFPDSQKTQYF. The CDR3 DNA reads as TGTGCCAGCAGCTTTCCAGACAGCCAAAAGACCCAGTACTTC. The chain uses TRBV11-2 and TRBJ2-5; a weak D match, TRBD1 (5 bases). Germline CDR1 SGHAT, CDR2 FQNNGV. The CDR3 totals 14 residues.

The chain recombines TRBV20-1 with TRBJ2-5; D unresolved. Trimming pared 6 bases from V and 1 base from J, leaving 12 bases between. In germline, CDR1 is DFQATT, CDR2 SNEGSKA (reference sequence). The CDR3 runs 13 residues. CDR3: CSATRRAQETQYF. The CDR3 nucleotides are TGCAGTGCAACACGAAGGGCCCAAGAGACCCAGTACTTC.

This clonotype was observed at least ten times. The genes are TRBV27 and TRBJ2-5; D is undetermined. Trimming removed 5 bases from V and 1 base from J, with 8 bases in between. CDR1 is MNHEY, CDR2 SMNVEV, per germline (reference sequence). CDR3 length: 13 residues. In DNA form, the CDR3 reads TGTGCCAGCAGTCTTAACCTCCAAGAGACCCAGTACTTC. Translating gives CASSLNLQETQYF.

This rearrangement joins TRBV4-1 to TRBJ2-1; D is uncertain. The CDR3 runs to 15 residues. Germline CDR1 is MGHRA and CDR2 is YSYEKL. V lost 4 bases to trimming and J lost 10 bases, with 20 bases between them. CDR3 DNA sequence: TGCGCCAGCAGCCCCCGCGGCGGCTATTACCAGGAGCAGTTCTTC. It encodes CASSPRGGYYQEQFF.

This clonotype showed up many times. V is TRBV29-1 and J is TRBJ2-2; 10 bases map to TRBD2. The CDR3 extends over 15 amino acids. From germline, CDR1 is SQVTM and CDR2 ANQGSEA. V was clipped by 5 bases and J by 1 base; unmatched bases: 4. The CDR3: CSVIAGGLNTGELFF. The DNA of the CDR3 is TGCAGCGTTATAGCGGGAGGCTTGAACACCGGGGAGCTGTTTTTT.

This clonotype came up many times. The genes are TRBV12-3 or TRBV12-4 and TRBJ1-3; TRBD1 is a possible D gene (5 bases). The CDR3 loop spans 15 amino acids. Trimming removed 6 bases from V and 0 bases from J, with 12 bases in between. DNA of the CDR3: TGTGCCAGCAGCAAGGCGGGGGGCTCTGGAAACACCATATATTTT. It specifies CASSKAGGSGNTIYF.

This clonotype was seen at least ten times. This chain links TRBV28 with TRBJ1-5; 9 bases are shared with TRBD1. Germline-derived CDR1 and CDR2 are MDHEN and SYDVKM. The CDR3 is 15 residues long. With V trimmed by 6 bases and J by 4 bases, 7 bases remained unmatched. The CDR3 protein is CASSPGQGLNQPQHF. CDR3 in DNA: TGTGCCAGCAGCCCAGGACAGGGGTTGAATCAGCCCCAGCATTTT.

In this sample, this clonotype turned up many times. The chain employs TRBV2 and TRBJ2-1; 13 nucleotides align to TRBD2. Per germline, CDR1 SNHLY and CDR2 FYNNEI. Trimming removed 10 bases from V and 7 bases from J; junction bases left unmatched: 7. There are 14 residues in the CDR3. CDR3 sequence: CAIRTSGRGNEQFF. The DNA for the CDR3 is TGTGCCATACGGACTAGCGGGAGAGGGAATGAGCAGTTCTTC.

This clonotype was picked up many times. V is TRBV29-1 and J is TRBJ2-5, with no clear D. Trimming cost V 6 bases and J 3 bases, with 5 bases left between them. Germline CDR1 SQVTM, CDR2 ANQGSEA. The CDR3 is 10 amino acids. The DNA of the CDR3 is TGCAGCGTATACGAAGAGACCCAGTACTTC. Its protein product is CSVYEETQYF.

This clonotype came up many times. The CDR3 here is CSARSRGETEAFF. CDR3 sequence (DNA): TGCAGTGCTAGGTCCAGGGGAGAGACTGAAGCTTTCTTT. This chain connects TRBV20-1 to TRBJ1-1, with a possible D match to TRBD1 (6 bases). Germline V gives CDR1 DFQATT, CDR2 SNEGSKA (reference sequence). The CDR3 is made up of 13 amino acids. Trimming removed 3 bases from V and 5 bases from J, with 13 bases in between.

This clonotype has just a few counts. The V call is TRBV7-9, the J call TRBJ1-2; TRBD1 matches at 7 bases. CDR3 length equals 12 residues. Germline CDR1 SEHNR, CDR2 FQNEAQ (reference sequence). V shed 5 bases, J shed 8 bases, and the junction held 5 bases outside the gene matches. The CDR3 loop is CASSTGEEGYTF. The CDR3 nucleotides read TGTGCCAGCAGCACAGGGGAGGAAGGCTACACCTTC.

The gene calls are TRBV11-2 and TRBJ1-2; unclear D gene. Germline-derived CDR1 and CDR2 are SGHAT and FQNNGV. The CDR3 sequence is 14 residues long. Trimming shortened V by 1 base and J by 1 base, and 7 bases separated the two germline ends. CDR3 bases: TGTGCCAGCAGCTTAGCGGGTAGTAACTATGGCTACACCTTC. Protein product: CASSLAGSNYGYTF.